This TCR beta chain was profiled in a study of T-cell memory formation after mild COVID-19. The study's findings and limits: Clones from the second wave (peaking day 37) had unconfirmed SARS-CoV-2 specificity.

As concerns this clonotype: Its antigen is still unknown.

V shed 3 bases, J shed 1 base, and the junction held 5 bases outside the gene matches. There are 16 residues in the CDR3. Germline V gene data show CDR1 as SGHRS and CDR2 as YFSETQ. Using its own MiXCR run on the 5' RACE reads, TCRdb lists one record per CDR3 protein. The sample lists about 140,000 distinct CDR3 sequences, 11% to 15% occurring once. Sequencing was done on a sample of PBMCs or a T cell subset sorted from them (not recorded which). The V and J genes are TRBV5-1 and TRBJ2-7; 12 bases align to TRBD2. The clonotype originates from an adult woman who had mild COVID-19 (a few samples of this study predate the infection). Cell type and time point are not known. This chain's CDR3 is CASSSRGLAGSYEQYF. CDR3 bases: TGCGCCAGCAGCTCACGCGGACTAGCGGGATCCTACGAGCAGTACTTC.